This T cell receptor (beta chain) was obtained from a study of OX40 agonist ivuxolimab in advanced cancers. Study information: Aged about 20 to 80 with a mean of roughly 63 years, they were under 85% male.

The repertoire was sequenced with immunoSEQ multiplex PCR; TCRdb's copy has only in-frame clones and lacks some. The sample includes 45,000 to 60,000 clones, roughly nine tenths of them seen just once. The cohort excluded patients with autoimmune disease history or systemic immunosuppression. The receptor comes from an adult with an advanced solid tumor such as melanoma, head and neck, liver or kidney cancer. This specimen was CD4+ or CD8+ T cells sorted from blood, taken in a trial of the OX40 agonist ivuxolimab.

The CDR3 region has the DNA TGTGCCAGCAGCTTAGGTGGCAGGGGCACAGATACGCAGTATTTT. Amino acid sequence: CASSLGGRGTDTQYF. The genes are TRBV7-8 and TRBJ2-3; D perhaps matches TRBD1 (5 bases). Trimming removed 1 base at V and 1 base at J, with 9 bases between. The length of the CDR3 is 15 residues. Germline CDR1 and CDR2: SGHVS and FQNEAQ.